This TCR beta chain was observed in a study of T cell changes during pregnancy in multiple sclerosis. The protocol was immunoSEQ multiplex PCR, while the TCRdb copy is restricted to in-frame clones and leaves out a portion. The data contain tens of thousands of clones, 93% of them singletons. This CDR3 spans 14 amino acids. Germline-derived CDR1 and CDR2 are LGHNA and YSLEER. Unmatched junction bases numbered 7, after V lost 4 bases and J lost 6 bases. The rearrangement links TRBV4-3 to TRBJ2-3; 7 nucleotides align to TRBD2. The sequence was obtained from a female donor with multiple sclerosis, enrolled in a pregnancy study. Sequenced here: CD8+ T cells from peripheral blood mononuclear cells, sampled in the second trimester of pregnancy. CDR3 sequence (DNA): TGCGCCAGCAGCCCTCCCTTGGGGGGGGATACGCAGTATTTT. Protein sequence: CASSPPLGGDTQYF.